Below, 12 T cell receptor beta chains from the same sample are listed, as sequenced in a study of blood T cell repertoires in COVID-19. The method was immunoSEQ multiplex PCR; TCRdb's version includes in-frame clones alone and lacks a portion of them. The sample contains 250,000 to 300,000 clones, 83% of which appear only once. The source material was peripheral blood. The receptor source for this set is a man aged 80 or over with acute or convalescent COVID-19.

The rearrangement joins TRBV2 to TRBJ2-7; TRBD1 agrees at 7 bases. Germline V gene sequence: CDR1 SNHLY, CDR2 FYNNEI. The CDR3 covers 14 residues. The trim removed 1 base at V and 3 bases at J, leaving 3 bases unmatched. The CDR3 loop is CASSEEGQIYEQYF. The CDR3 DNA follows: TGTGCCAGCAGTGAAGAGGGACAGATCTACGAGCAGTACTTC.

The chain employs TRBV5-6 and TRBJ1-1; the D gene is possibly TRBD1 (5 bases). CDR1 is SGHDT, CDR2 YYEEEE, per germline. The CDR3 runs 13 residues. V lost 0 bases and J 8 bases, leaving 11 bases between the germline ends. DNA for the CDR3: TGTGCCAGCAGCTTGGGGGGCGCGAGGGAAGCTTTCTTT. This sequence encodes CASSLGGAREAFF.

The chain has TRBV4-2 and TRBJ2-4; possibly TRBD2 for D (5 bases). CDR3 length: 14 amino acids. The V end was cut by 1 base, the J end by 8 bases, with 12 bases between. Germline CDR1 and CDR2: LGHNA and YNFKEQ. The CDR3 loop reads CASSQGEEGYIQYF. The CDR3 region has the DNA TGTGCCAGCAGCCAAGGGGAAGAGGGTTACATTCAGTACTTC.

The rearrangement joins TRBV6-5 to TRBJ2-1; TRBD1 might be the D (7 bases). Germline assignment: CDR1 MNHEY and CDR2 SVGAGI. V shed 7 bases and J shed 3 bases, with 10 bases lying between them. The CDR3 totals 13 residues. CDR3 sequence: CASTGDSYNEQFF. The CDR3 DNA reads as TGTGCCAGCACGGGGGACAGCTACAATGAGCAGTTCTTC.

The V and J genes are TRBV10-2 and TRBJ2-1; D call uncertain. Trimming pared 7 bases from V and 4 bases from J, leaving 14 bases between. The V gene's germline CDR1 is WSHSY and CDR2 SAAADI. The CDR3 covers 14 residues. CDR3 in DNA: TGCGCCAGCAACGACAATTTAATATACAATGAGCAGTTCTTC. Residues: CASNDNLIYNEQFF.

This clone has a handful of counts. This specimen includes other DNA sequences encoding the same CDR3. The V gene is TRBV12-5, the J gene TRBJ1-1; no definite D call. Germline V gives CDR1 LGHNT, CDR2 FRNRAP. This CDR3 contains 13 residues. V lost 6 bases and J lost 4, with 12 bases in between. DNA for the CDR3: TGTGCTAGTGGATTCCAAGGAGGCACTGAAGCTTTCTTT. This encodes CASGFQGGTEAFF.

Turning to this clone: The sample carries other DNA sequences with the same CDR3. V usage is TRBV18 and J usage is TRBJ2-7; 9 bases are shared with TRBD1. The CDR3 sequence is 13 residues long. CDR1 and CDR2 from the germline V gene are KGHSH and LQKENI. V shed 3 bases and J 7 bases; nucleotides not matched to a gene: 4. CDR3 region: CASSPGTGREQYF. In DNA form, the CDR3 reads TGTGCCAGCTCACCCGGGACAGGGCGAGAGCAGTACTTC.

The chain links TRBV15 to TRBJ1-6, with TRBD1 matching 9 bases. The CDR3 consists of 14 residues. CDR1 and CDR2 (germline): LNHNV, YYDKDF (reference sequence). V lost 4 bases to trimming and J lost 8 bases; unmatched junction nucleotides: 3. The CDR3 nucleotides read TGTGCCACCAGCACCCGACAGGGGGATTCACCCCTCCACTTT. Translated: CATSTRQGDSPLHF. Full variable domain (rest looked up from reference TRBV15 and TRBJ1-6): DAMVIQNPRYQVTQFGKPVTLSCSQTLNHNVMYWYQQKSSQAPKLLFHYYDKDFNNEADTPDNFQSRRPNTSFCFLDIRSPGLGDTAMYLCATSTRQGDSPLHFGNGTRLTVT.

V and J are TRBV3-1 (or the pseudogene TRBV3-2) and TRBJ2-2; 8 bases line up with TRBD1. V shed 6 bases and J 4 bases; nucleotides not matched to a gene: 4. The length of the CDR3 is 14 residues. Per germline, CDR1 LGHDT and CDR2 YNNKEL (reference sequence). The CDR3 DNA reads TGTGCCAGCAGACAGGGGGGAGGCACCGGGGAGCTGTTTTTT. This codes for CASRQGGGTGELFF.

V and J are TRBV3-1 (or the pseudogene TRBV3-2) and TRBJ2-5, with D maybe TRBD2 (5 bases). The CDR3 is made up of 14 amino acids. CDR1 is LGHDT, CDR2 YNNKEL, per germline (reference sequence). V was clipped by 1 base and J by 7 bases, with 13 bases between them. The CDR3 is CASSQGHGGPTQYF. DNA of the CDR3: TGTGCCAGCAGCCAAGGGCACGGCGGGCCGACCCAGTACTTC.

The rearrangement uses TRBV5-4 and TRBJ2-3; possibly TRBD1 for D (5 bases). CDR1 is SGHNT and CDR2 is YYREEE in the germline V gene (reference sequence). Between the trimmed V and J ends, which lost 4 bases and 2 bases, there was a span of 14 bases. The CDR3 has 15 residues. CDR3 coding DNA: TGTGCCAGCAGCCCAGCGACAGAGCACACAGATACGCAGTATTTT. It specifies CASSPATEHTDTQYF.

The chain is built from TRBV5-4 and TRBJ2-7; 9 bases align to TRBD2. The CDR3 covers 14 residues. The germline V gene encodes CDR1 SGHNT and CDR2 YYREEE (reference sequence). Trimming removed 4 bases from V and 4 bases from J; junction bases left unmatched: 6. The CDR3 reads CASSQGLALYEQYF. The DNA for the CDR3 is TGTGCCAGCAGCCAGGGACTAGCTCTATACGAGCAGTACTTC.